This T cell receptor beta chain was retrieved from a study of cytomegalovirus exposure and HLA in healthy donors. Broader study findings: Reportedly, cytomegalovirus status was diagnosed with high sensitivity and specificity. The study labeled more than 150 TCR beta chains cytomegalovirus-associated. Most sequenced TCRs were rare (though some public TCRs occurred in many donors).

The ends lost 5 bases at V and 3 bases at J; junction bases unmatched: 3. CDR1 and CDR2 (germline): MGHDK, SYGVNS. The CDR3 runs to 13 residues. Produced via immunoSEQ multiplex PCR; TCRdb's table is partial and in-frame only. The sample shows 100,000 to 150,000 clones, approximately 89% of them seen only once. Note on this clone: Its matching antigen is unknown.

The sequenced sample consisted of PBMCs. The receptor was isolated from a young woman in good health and CMV-seronegative. V usage is TRBV25-1 and J usage is TRBJ2-7; 8 bases are shared with TRBD1. CDR3 coding DNA: TGTGCCAGCAGTCCAGGACAGGGCTACGAGCAGTACGTC. Its translation is CASSPGQGYEQYV.